One sample yielded the 7 T cell receptor beta chains listed below, sequenced in a study of T cells in Graves' hyperthyroidism and ophthalmopathy. The source material, RNA transcripts, was used to amplify TCR beta CDR3 regions. The HTBI primer set served for first-round RT-PCR of the TCR CDR3. Each CDR3 protein gets one entry after TCRdb re-called the multiplex PCR reads with MiXCR. The sample has 530,000 or so distinct CDR3 sequences, roughly 24% seen once; the top ten hold around 10%. The material sequenced was blood. The source of these receptors is a woman younger than 45 with Graves' ophthalmopathy.

The V call is TRBV27, the J call TRBJ1-1; weak D call: TRBD1 (5 bases). V gave up 5 bases and J gave up 1 base, with 11 bases separating them. The CDR3 has 14 residues. CDR1 is MNHEY and CDR2 is SMNVEV in the germline V gene (reference sequence). The CDR3 here is CASSPPDRNTEAFF. In nucleotides, the CDR3 is TGTGCCAGCAGTCCCCCAGACAGGAACACTGAAGCTTTCTTT.

This clonotype was detected many times. Germline is not matched at one junction end, which may reflect a read error. The J gene is TRBJ2-5, the V gene TRBV20-1, with TRBD2 matching over 14 bases. This CDR3 is built from 14 residues. CDR1 DFQATT and CDR2 SNEGSKA come from the germline V gene (reference sequence). The CDR3 here is CSAGTSGGRETKYF. The DNA for the CDR3 is TGCAGTGCCGGGACTAGCGGGGGAAGGGAGACCAAGTACTTC.

The V and J genes are TRBV5-1 and TRBJ1-1; 12 bases match TRBD1. CDR1 is SGHRS and CDR2 is YFSETQ in the germline V gene. The CDR3 has 16 amino acids. After removal of 4 bases from V and 6 bases from J, the junction contained 10 bases not matched to a gene. CDR3: CASSLGTGGSVAEAFF. Written as DNA, the CDR3 is TGCGCCAGCAGCCTCGGGACAGGGGGCAGTGTAGCTGAAGCTTTCTTT.

The chain uses TRBV14 and TRBJ1-2; D gene uncertain. Deletions cut 1 base from V and 4 bases from J, with 7 bases between. This CDR3 has 13 amino acids. CDR1 and CDR2 from the germline V gene are SGHDN and FVKESK. CDR3 in DNA: TGTGCCAGCAGCCAAGGTCTGAGCTATGGCTACACCTTC. Translation gives CASSQGLSYGYTF. Full variable domain (missing parts from reference TRBV14 and TRBJ1-2): EAGVTQFPSHSVIEKGQTVTLRCDPISGHDNLYWYRRVMGKEIKFLLHFVKESKQDESGMPNNRFLAERTGGTYSTLKVQPAELEDSGVYFCASSQGLSYGYTFGSGTRLTVV.

The chain joins TRBV12-3 or TRBV12-4 to TRBJ1-5, with a tentative D call TRBD1 (5 bases). The V end lost 3 bases, the J end lost 7 bases, and 13 bases lay between the germline ends. CDR3 length: 14 residues. In nucleotides, the CDR3 is TGTGCCAGCAGTTTGGGGGACGGCGGCCAGCCCCAGCATTTT. The encoded protein is CASSLGDGGQPQHF.

This clonotype was counted only a few times. This may stem from a read error, because a much larger clone lies one nucleotide away. V is TRBV11-2 and J is TRBJ2-7, with a tentative D call TRBD1 (6 bases). V was shortened by 0 bases and J by 5 bases, with 14 bases between the two germline ends. The CDR3 sequence is 15 residues long. CDR1 is SGHAT, CDR2 FQNNGV, per germline. The CDR3 DNA sequence: TGTGCCAGCAGCTTAGAGTCAGGGACAATTAACGAGCAGTACTTC. This gives the protein CASSLESGTINEQYF.

This clonotype was picked up many times. The chain links TRBV2 to TRBJ2-7; the match to TRBD2 covers 7 bases. V trimming: 8 bases; J trimming: 4 bases; junction bases outside the gene matches: 17. Germline CDR1 and CDR2: SNHLY and FYNNEI. The CDR3 runs 16 residues. The DNA for the CDR3 is TGTGCCAGCGGATTGGACCCTAGCGGAGAGACGTACGAGCAGTACTTC. Protein sequence: CASGLDPSGETYEQYF.